This entry describes one TCR beta chain. Its cognate antigen has yet to be identified. No quality values exist for individual bases; no much larger clone is one base distant. Germline trimming: 0 bases from V, 5 bases from J; junction bases outside gene matches: 0. The cysteine opens and the phenylalanine closes a CDR3 of 12 amino acids. Of the read, only the CDR3 DNA is kept; its 36 bases are in frame from base 1. CDR1 is given as DFQATT and CDR2 as SNEGSKA, both from the germline V gene (reference sequence). This specimen comes from a study of T-cell reconstitution after alpha-beta-depleted transplantation in children (TCRdb year 2016). Looking at the study overall: Using TCR repertoire profiling, the study followed T-cell immune reconstitution in a quantitative way in children after TCRalphabeta/CD19-depleted allogeneic hematopoietic cell transplantation. Overall results and qualifications from the work: Over the following months the frequencies of hyperexpanded clones went down, and after one year T-cell counts and TCRbeta diversity were mostly credited to newly produced T cells. In some patients, the high TCRbeta diversity seen at day 60 was put down to recipient T cells and intrathymic progenitors that had survived conditioning. Apparently early alphabetaT-cell count recovery about two months after transplant reportedly relied on only several hundred rapidly expanded clones derived from non-depleted graft cells.

The method behind the library was PCR. Sequencer: Illumina HiSeq 2500. TCR libraries were prepared with molecular barcoding, using unique molecular identifiers to normalize TCRbeta repertoire quantification. TCRdb trimmed the raw reads at Q25, called clones with MiXCR and kept productive beta chains. Records with the same CDR3 protein are collapsed into one entry carrying the most frequent genes and DNA. The sample has 700,000 to 850,000 distinct CDR3 sequences on record, approximately 15% of them singletons. Jointly, the top ten make up around 4.5% of the sample. The treatment or condition label here, explained by the study, means: allogeneic hematopoietic cell transplantation with graft depleted of TCRalphabeta T cells and CD19 B cells. The transplant recipients were children given TCRalphabeta/CD19-depleted allogeneic hematopoietic cell grafts.

The starting material was PBMCs, mostly from graft donor cells, obtained 360 days after TCRalphabeta/CD19-depleted stem cell transplant. The chain is assembled from TRBV20-1 and TRBJ2-5, with TRBD2 matching 7 junction bases. This clonotype was sampled from a male patient younger than 18 who had a stem cell transplant for acute lymphoblastic leukemia, so the T cells may come from the graft donor. The DNA reads as follows: TGCAGTGCTAGAGAGGGAGGGGAGACCCAGTACTTC. Translated, this gives CSAREGGETQYF.